This T cell receptor beta chain was documented in a study of T cell responses to AZD1222 COVID-19 vaccine. Details on this clone: The antigen is unknown.

Method: immunoSEQ multiplex PCR; TCRdb's copy keeps in-frame clones and lacks some. The table shows approximately 180,000 clones, with around nine tenths occurring only once. The CDR3 totals 13 residues. Germline assignment: CDR1 GTSNPN and CDR2 SVGIG (reference sequence). V was shortened by 4 bases and J by 2 bases, with 11 bases between the two germline ends. General study findings and limits: Among the donors, most were white British and more were female, and clonal diversity was possibly underestimated.

This receptor was taken from an adult in good health. Material: peripheral blood, obtained on day 0 of AZD1222 vaccination. The chain combines TRBV30 with TRBJ1-2, with no clear D. The CDR3 DNA is TGTGCCTGGACCGCAAGAGGAAACTATGGCTACACCTTC. It is translated as CAWTARGNYGYTF. Variable domain in full (rest from reference TRBV30 and TRBJ1-2): SQTIHQWPATLVQPVGSPLSLECTVEGTSNPNLYWYRQAAGRGLQLLFYSVGIGQISSEVPQNLSASRPQDRQFILSSKKLLLSDSGFYLCAWTARGNYGYTFGSGTRLTVV.